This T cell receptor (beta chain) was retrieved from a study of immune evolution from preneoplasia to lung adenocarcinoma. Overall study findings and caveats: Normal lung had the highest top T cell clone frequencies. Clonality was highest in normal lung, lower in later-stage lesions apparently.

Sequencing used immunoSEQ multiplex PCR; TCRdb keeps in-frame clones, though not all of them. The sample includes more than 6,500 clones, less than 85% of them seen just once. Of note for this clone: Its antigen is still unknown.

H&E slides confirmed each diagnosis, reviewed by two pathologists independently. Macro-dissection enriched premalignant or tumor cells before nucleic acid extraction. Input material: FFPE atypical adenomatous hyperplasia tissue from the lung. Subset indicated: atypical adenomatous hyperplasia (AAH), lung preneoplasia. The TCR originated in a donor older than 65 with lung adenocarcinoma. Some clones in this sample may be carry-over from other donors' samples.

This CDR3 is CASSGLAGSTDTQYF. CDR3 in DNA: TGCGCCAGCAGTGGACTAGCGGGGAGCACAGATACGCAGTATTTT. The chain uses TRBV5-1 and TRBJ2-3; 12 nucleotides line up with TRBD2. Germline V lookup: CDR1 SGHRS, CDR2 YFSETQ. This CDR3 is built from 15 residues. The V gene end was trimmed by 5 bases and the J gene end by 0 bases; junction bases not matched to a gene: 1. Variable domain in full (rest from reference TRBV5-1 and TRBJ2-3): KAGVTQTPRYLIKTRGQQVTLSCSPISGHRSVSWYQQTPGQGLQFLFEYFSETQRNKGNFPGRFSGRQFSNSRSEMNVSTLELGDSALYLCASSGLAGSTDTQYFGPGTRLTVL.